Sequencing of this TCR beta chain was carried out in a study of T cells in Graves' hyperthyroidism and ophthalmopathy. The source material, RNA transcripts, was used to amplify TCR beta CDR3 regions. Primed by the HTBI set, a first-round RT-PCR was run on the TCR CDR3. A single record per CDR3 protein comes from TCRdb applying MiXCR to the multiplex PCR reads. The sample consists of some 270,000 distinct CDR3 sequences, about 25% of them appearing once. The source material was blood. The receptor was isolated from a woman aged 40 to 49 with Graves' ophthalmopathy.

The CDR3 sequence: CASSLALAGGYEQYF. As DNA, the CDR3 is TGTGCCAGCAGCTTAGCGTTAGCGGGGGGATACGAGCAGTACTTC. The V call is TRBV7-2, the J call TRBJ2-7, with 10 bases matching TRBD2. V was pared by 0 bases and J by 4 bases, with 3 bases of the junction left unmatched. This CDR3 comprises 15 residues. Germline values: CDR1 SGHTA, CDR2 FQGNSA.